The sequence of this T cell receptor (beta chain) was determined in a study of T cell repertoires in cytomegalovirus infection. Across the study: Shared public TCR beta signatures pointed to both CMV infection and a matching HLA type. Broader study findings: The cumulative frequency of public TCR beta families distinguished individuals who carried CMV together with the relevant HLA.

This clonotype was observed many times. Its target is unknown. TCRdb processed the reads anew with MiXCR; each CDR3 protein has one entry. The repertoire holds 150,000 or so distinct CDR3 sequences, with 6.5% as singletons. Per the germline V gene, CDR1 is LGHNA and CDR2 is YNFKEQ. The germline V and J ends were trimmed by 2 bases and 2 bases, with 15 bases remaining between them. The CDR3 sequence is 16 residues long. Sequencing input: PBMCs. The rearrangement links TRBV4-2 to TRBJ2-5; D possibly corresponds to TRBD1 (6 bases). The receptor was derived from a human donor in good health (CMV status not recorded). Some clones in this sample may be carry-over from other donors' samples. The CDR3: CASSQTRGRGQETQYF. CDR3 sequence (DNA): TGTGCCAGCAGCCAAACCAGGGGTCGAGGGCAAGAGACCCAGTACTTC.